The rows below give T cell receptor beta chains drawn from one sample of a study of T-cell reconstitution after alpha-beta-depleted transplantation in children. MiXCR was run by TCRdb on the PCR reads, yielding one entry per CDR3 protein. This table holds roughly 310,000 distinct CDR3 sequences, 23% found once. The sample was PBMCs, mostly from graft donor cells, taken 180 days after TCRalphabeta/CD19-depleted stem cell transplant. The source of these receptors is a male patient between 5 and 17 years old who had a stem cell transplant for acute lymphoblastic leukemia, so the T cells may come from the graft donor. Each CDR3 is given with its conserved first and last residue. A D gene is named only where the DNA matches it firmly. The size entry is marked missing in some rows and otherwise reads once, few, many or a size class.

clone_size: -; cdr3_length: 15; d_call: -; j_call: TRBJ1-3; v_call: TRBV5-1; cdr3_nt: TGCGCCAGCAGCTTCAGGGGTACGTCTGGAAACACCATATATTTT; cdr3_aa: CASSFRGTSGNTIYF
clone_size: few; cdr3_length: 15; d_call: -; j_call: TRBJ1-2; v_call: TRBV9; cdr3_nt: TGTGCCAGCACCCTAGAGCCGACAGTTAACTATGGCTACACCTTC; cdr3_aa: CASTLEPTVNYGYTF
clone_size: -; cdr3_length: 15; d_call: TRBD1; j_call: TRBJ2-3; v_call: TRBV6-1; cdr3_nt: TGTGCCAGCAGACTGACAGGGGGCGCGTATGATACGCAGTATTTT; cdr3_aa: CASRLTGGAYDTQYF
clone_size: -; cdr3_length: 15; d_call: -; j_call: TRBJ2-7; v_call: TRBV20-1; cdr3_nt: TGCAGTGCTAGAATGCCCGGAGGTCCCTCCTACGAGCAGTACTTC; cdr3_aa: CSARMPGGPSYEQYF
clone_size: few; cdr3_length: 15; d_call: -; j_call: TRBJ1-1; v_call: TRBV9; cdr3_nt: TGTGCCAGCAGCGTAGACGTCAGGGTGAACACTGAAGCTTTCTTT; cdr3_aa: CASSVDVRVNTEAFF
clone_size: few; cdr3_length: 17; d_call: TRBD2; j_call: TRBJ2-6; v_call: TRBV3-1; cdr3_nt: TGTGCCAGCAGACGACTAGCGGGTAATTCTGGGGCCAACGTCCTGACTTTC; cdr3_aa: CASRRLAGNSGANVLTF
clone_size: few; cdr3_length: 14; d_call: -; j_call: TRBJ1-2; v_call: TRBV4-1; cdr3_nt: TGCGCCAGCAGCCAGAATAGGTGGGCCTATGGCTACACCTTC; cdr3_aa: CASSQNRWAYGYTF
clone_size: -; cdr3_length: 16; d_call: TRBD2; j_call: TRBJ2-7; v_call: TRBV7-6; cdr3_nt: TGTGCCAGCAGCTTAGATCCCCTAGCGGGGCCCTACGAGCAGTACTTC; cdr3_aa: CASSLDPLAGPYEQYF
clone_size: -; cdr3_length: 14; d_call: -; j_call: TRBJ1-5; v_call: TRBV20-1; cdr3_nt: TGCAGTGCTAGAGTGTCCGGGAGGCCCCGGCCCCAGCATTTT; cdr3_aa: CSARVSGRPRPQHF
clone_size: few; cdr3_length: 14; d_call: TRBD1; j_call: TRBJ2-2; v_call: TRBV7-2; cdr3_nt: TGTGCCAGCAGCCAATTTACAGGGGCCGGGGAGCTGTTTTTT; cdr3_aa: CASSQFTGAGELFF
clone_size: few; cdr3_length: 12; d_call: -; j_call: TRBJ2-7; v_call: TRBV20-1; cdr3_nt: TGCAGTGCTAGCGGGAGCCCCTACGAGCAGTACTTC; cdr3_aa: CSASGSPYEQYF
clone_size: few; cdr3_length: 15; d_call: -; j_call: TRBJ2-7; v_call: TRBV5-1; cdr3_nt: TGCGCCAGCAGCTTGGGGGACCCCCTGGGTTACGAGCAGTACTTC; cdr3_aa: CASSLGDPLGYEQYF
clone_size: -; cdr3_length: 14; d_call: TRBD2; j_call: TRBJ2-2; v_call: TRBV20-1; cdr3_nt: TGCAGTGCTTGGGGCGGGAGCGACACCGGGGAGCTGTTTTTT; cdr3_aa: CSAWGGSDTGELFF
clone_size: -; cdr3_length: 15; d_call: -; j_call: TRBJ1-1; v_call: TRBV12-3/TRBV12-4; cdr3_nt: TGTGCCAGCAGACGAGACAGGACCGATGACACTGAAGTTTTCTTT; cdr3_aa: CASRRDRTDDTEVFF
clone_size: -; cdr3_length: 16; d_call: TRBD2; j_call: TRBJ2-1; v_call: TRBV7-6; cdr3_nt: TGTGCCAGCAGCGTCTCCGGGACTAGCGTATACAATGAGCAGTTCTTC; cdr3_aa: CASSVSGTSVYNEQFF
clone_size: -; cdr3_length: 14; d_call: -; j_call: TRBJ1-5; v_call: TRBV7-9; cdr3_nt: TGTGCCAGCAGCTTAGGGCCCGGAGTTCAGCCCCAGCATTTT; cdr3_aa: CASSLGPGVQPQHF
clone_size: few; cdr3_length: 15; d_call: -; j_call: TRBJ1-1; v_call: TRBV6-1; cdr3_nt: TGTGCCAGCAGTCCAGCGACGGCTCCAAGCACTGAAGCTTTCTTT; cdr3_aa: CASSPATAPSTEAFF
clone_size: -; cdr3_length: 19; d_call: -; j_call: TRBJ2-3; v_call: TRBV4-1; cdr3_nt: TGCGCCAGCAGCCAAGACCCGAACTACATAAGGAAACGGACAGATACGCAGTATTTT; cdr3_aa: CASSQDPNYIRKRTDTQYF